This record looks at one T cell receptor (beta chain) sequence and its context. What this receptor recognizes is not known. No much larger clone is present one base from it, and per-base qualities are unavailable. Libraries were built with the immunoSEQ multiplex PCR assay. Deep sequencing of rearranged TCR beta loci, alongside multiparametric flow cytometry, was used to profile T cell repertoires. Held by TCRdb, this immuneACCESS table contains in-frame sequences only and omits some clones. Under half of the omission traces to an unresolved V gene where checked; the cause of the rest is unknown. Here the sample has 42,000 or so clones; around 83% occur a single time. Under 25% of the sample belongs to the ten largest clones. CDR1 and CDR2 (SGHTA, FQGTGA) derive from the germline V gene. Germline trimming amounts to 6 bases on V and 8 bases on J, with 12 as the count of junction bases outside the gene matches. The CDR3 goes from the cysteine to the phenylalanine over 15 residues. Only the CDR3 part of the read is kept: 45 bases, read in frame from the first base.

This sample was taken from a study of lymphopenia after photon versus proton radiotherapy (dated by TCRdb to the late 2010s). For the study in its entirety: The immunological effects of photon versus proton radiation therapy were compared in patients with gastrointestinal tumors who developed high-grade lymphopenia. A cohort of some 20 patients with gastrointestinal tumors who received either photon or proton therapy and subsequently developed lymphopenia was included. The study aimed to characterize how the two radiation modalities differ in their impact on the immune system. Study-wide conclusions, independent of this receptor: After the lymphocyte count nadir, oligoclonal expansion, especially of CD8+ Temra cells, was observed in photon-treated repertoires, and the drop in diversity was driven by this expansion. Across the cohort, a larger post-nadir drop in TCR diversity was inversely correlated with overall survival time among patients who died. The survival association was assessed only in patients who died, and better survival with proton therapy was presented by the authors as a possibility rather than a demonstrated result. Proton-treated patients stayed relatively stable during treatment, while photon-treated patients lost naive T cells and TCR diversity and gained effector/memory populations.

This specimen was peripheral blood, taken from a patient treated with proton-based radiotherapy. The TCR was taken from a woman in her 70s with pancreatic cancer. Recombination linked TRBV7-3 to TRBJ2-1; 8 junctional bases match TRBD2. The CDR3 amino acid sequence is: CASSSPGLGGDEQFF. The base sequence is TGTGCCAGCAGTTCACCGGGACTAGGTGGCGATGAGCAGTTCTTC.